Presented here are 15 T cell receptor beta chains from one specimen sequenced in a study of blood T cells in healthy people across ages (dated by TCRdb to about 2015). Library construction relied on 5' RACE. Sequencing instrument: Illumina HiSeq 2500. A second PCR of 7 to 11 cycles was performed with a sample-barcoded 5' primer and a J-beta primer mix. TCRdb's own reprocessing of the public reads used fastp at Q25 and MiXCR and kept productive beta chains. Identical CDR3 protein sequences are pooled into one entry, listed with their most common genes and DNA. This sample gives 980,000 or so distinct CDR3 sequences in total; around 49% of them show up just once. The ten largest clones represent about an eighth of the sample. Sequencing input: blood. These TCRs come from a man between 25 and 39 years old in good health.

The chain is built from TRBV3-1 and TRBJ2-3; perhaps TRBD2 as D (6 bases). The CDR3 runs to 14 residues. Trimming shortened V by 8 bases and J by 6 bases, and 18 bases separated the two germline ends. Germline loops: CDR1 LGHDT, CDR2 YNNKEL (reference sequence). The CDR3, as DNA: TGTGCCAGCGGGAGGCAGTCCCGAAGGGATACGCAGTATTTT. This codes for CASGRQSRRDTQYF.

This chain connects TRBV7-2 to TRBJ2-3, with 10 bases fitting TRBD1. The CDR3 length is 15 residues. V gave up 5 bases and J gave up 3 bases; unmatched junction bases: 5. In germline, CDR1 is SGHTA, CDR2 FQGNSA. In DNA form, the CDR3 reads TGTGCCAGCAGCCAGGACAGGGGGTTTACAGATACGCAGTATTTT. Encoded protein: CASSQDRGFTDTQYF. The whole variable domain, remainder taken from reference TRBV7-2 and TRBJ2-3, is GAGVSQSPSNKVTEKGKDVELRCDPISGHTALYWYRQSLGQGLEFLIYFQGNSAPDKSGLPSDRFSAERTGGSVSTLTIQRTQQEDSAVYLCASSQDRGFTDTQYFGPGTRLTVL.

This clonotype was detected only once. The chain has TRBV6-1 and TRBJ2-1, with D possibly being TRBD1 (6 bases). V gave up 6 bases and J gave up 8 bases, with 20 bases separating them. Germline CDR1 reads MNHNS; CDR2 reads SASEGT. This CDR3 is 15 amino acids long. CDR3 bases: TGTGCCAGCAGCACCGATCACAGACAGGACCATGAGCAGTTCTTC. It codes for CASSTDHRQDHEQFF.

This clonotype occurred a few times. J is TRBJ2-7 and V is TRBV12-3 or TRBV12-4, with 12 bases identical to TRBD1. The J segment lost 4 bases and the V segment lost 7 bases, leaving 5 bases of the junction unmatched. The CDR3 sequence is 14 residues long. CDR3 sequence (DNA): TGTGCCAGCATCCCGGGACAGGGGGCTTACGAGCAGTACTTC. It translates to CASIPGQGAYEQYF.

The genes are TRBV27 and TRBJ2-3; the match to TRBD1 covers 7 bases. V dropped 5 bases and J dropped 1; count of bases not matched to a gene: 9. In germline, CDR1 is MNHEY, CDR2 SMNVEV (reference sequence). The CDR3 runs 16 residues. CDR3 sequence: CASSDRDSKRTDTQYF. CDR3 bases: TGTGCCAGCAGTGACCGGGACAGTAAACGCACAGATACGCAGTATTTT.

The table lists this clonotype with a count of one. This chain uses TRBV12-3 or TRBV12-4 with TRBJ2-3; the D gene is possibly TRBD1 (6 bases). The CDR3 covers 15 residues. V lost 2 bases to trimming and J lost 2 bases, with 11 bases between them. CDR3 protein: CASSLLEGVTDTQYF. The CDR3 coding sequence is TGTGCCAGCAGTTTACTAGAGGGGGTCACAGATACGCAGTATTTT.

The V call is TRBV10-3, the J call TRBJ2-5, with a weak D call TRBD2 (6 bases). The CDR3 covers 13 residues. Germline loops: CDR1 ENHRY, CDR2 SYGVKD. Trimming stripped 3 bases from V and 5 bases from J, with 10 bases between. The CDR3 region is CAISDRAGETQYF. The CDR3 DNA follows: TGTGCCATCAGTGACAGGGCGGGGGAGACCCAGTACTTC.

In its sample, this clonotype was seen once. The J gene is TRBJ1-3, the V gene TRBV29-1; D ambiguous. The V gene's germline CDR1 is SQVTM and CDR2 ANQGSEA. The CDR3 totals 12 residues. V lost 5 bases, J lost 4 bases, and 9 bases lay in between. As DNA, the CDR3 is TGCAGCGTTAACCCCTCGGGAAACACCATATATTTT. This translates into CSVNPSGNTIYF. Using reference TRBV29-1 and TRBJ1-3 for the parts outside the CDR3, the full variable domain is SAVISQKPSRDICQRGTSLTIQCQVDSQVTMMFWYRQQPGQSLTLIATANQGSEATYESGFVIDKFPISRPNLTFSTLTVSNMSPEDSSIYLCSVNPSGNTIYFGEGSWLTVV.

This chain uses TRBV20-1 with TRBJ2-4; perhaps TRBD1 as D (6 bases). Germline V gene sequence: CDR1 DFQATT, CDR2 SNEGSKA (reference sequence). CDR3 length: 16 amino acids. Trimming left V 3 bases short and J 2 bases short, with 17 bases between. The CDR3: CSASEDYRETKNIQYF. In nucleotides, the CDR3 is TGCAGTGCTAGTGAAGATTACAGGGAAACCAAAAACATTCAGTACTTC.

In the case of this clonotype: Just one base apart from a much larger clone, this may be a read error. V is TRBV6-4 and J is TRBJ2-5; 9 nucleotides line up with TRBD2. The CDR3 spans 14 residues. Germline CDR1 reads MRHNA; CDR2 reads SNTAGT. The CDR3 nucleotides are TGTGTCAGCAGTGACGCGGGGGGGCACAATGAGCAGTACTTC. This codes for CVSSDAGGHNEQYF.

V is TRBV5-1 and J is TRBJ2-5; the D is unclear. CDR1 SGHRS and CDR2 YFSETQ come from the germline V gene. The germline V and J ends were trimmed by 6 bases and 1 base, with 13 bases remaining between them. This CDR3 has 14 amino acids. The chain's CDR3 is CASMRADPQETQYF. CDR3 sequence (DNA): TGCGCCAGCATGCGTGCGGACCCCCAAGAGACCCAGTACTTC.

The chain joins TRBV7-2 to TRBJ2-1; 12 bases are shared with TRBD2. The CDR3 is 16 amino acids. V shed 5 bases, J shed 8 bases, and the junction held 10 bases outside the gene matches. Germline lookup yields CDR1 SGHTA and CDR2 FQGNSA. The DNA of the CDR3 is TGTGCCAGCAGCACAACTAGCGGGGGGCGAACAGATGAGCAGTTCTTC. This sequence encodes CASSTTSGGRTDEQFF.

This clonotype was recorded a few times. The gene calls are TRBV20-1 and TRBJ2-3; 8 bases align to TRBD2. The CDR3 runs 13 residues. The germline V gene encodes CDR1 DFQATT and CDR2 SNEGSKA (reference sequence). J was trimmed by 6 bases and V by 4 bases; bases with no gene match: 6. CDR3 bases: TGCAGTGCTATCCCGGGGGGGCTTGATACGCAGTATTTT. It codes for CSAIPGGLDTQYF.

The chain joins TRBV29-1 to TRBJ2-5, with 10 bases identical to TRBD1. Germline V gene lookup returns CDR1 SQVTM and CDR2 ANQGSEA. V lost 3 bases, J lost 2 bases, and 0 bases stayed unmatched. The CDR3 contains 13 residues. The CDR3 bases are TGCAGCGTTGAGGGACAGGGGCAAGAGACCCAGTACTTC. As protein: CSVEGQGQETQYF.

This clonotype has only one observation. CDR3 protein: CASSRIGPGVNTEAFF. The CDR3 region has the DNA TGTGCCAGCAGCCGGATCGGGCCCGGAGTGAACACTGAAGCTTTCTTT. The chain combines TRBV16 with TRBJ1-1; no clear D. Germline values: CDR1 KGHSY, CDR2 FQNENV. This CDR3 spans 16 amino acids. V gave up 4 bases and J gave up 0 bases, with 15 bases separating them.